These T cell receptor beta chains were read from a single sample in a study of T cells in Graves' hyperthyroidism and ophthalmopathy. TCRdb independently ran MiXCR on the multiplex PCR reads; one entry per CDR3 protein. The table records 560,000 or so distinct CDR3 sequences, under 60% of them present only once. The sequencing sample was made of peripheral blood or thyroid tissue (not recorded which). The receptors were gathered from a woman under 30 with Graves' hyperthyroidism. The CDR3 runs from the conserved cysteine through the conserved F or W. A D gene is named only where the DNA matches it firmly. Expanded clones get a size class; other rows say once, few or many, or leave the size out.

>TRBV11-2|.|.|TRBJ2-2
CASSQDGSRVGTGELFF
TGCGCCAGCAGCCAAGATGGGAGCAGGGTAGGCACCGGGGAGCTGTTTTTT
>TRBV7-2|many|TRBD1|TRBJ1-2
CASSLAPYRDRGRNGYTF
TGTGCCAGCAGCTTAGCCCCGTACCGGGACAGGGGACGTAATGGCTACACCTTC
>TRBV10-3|.|.|TRBJ1-5
CAISEGQPQHF
TGTGCCATCAGTGAGGGACAGCCCCAGCATTTT
>TRBV29-1|many|TRBD1|TRBJ1-1
CSAEGTDLNTEAFF
TGCAGCGCAGAAGGGACAGATCTGAACACTGAAGCTTTCTTT
>TRBV19|.|.|TRBJ1-1
CASSIMGQRTEAFF
TGTGCCAGTAGTATAATGGGGCAGCGCACTGAAGCTTTCTTT
>TRBV5-1|many|.|TRBJ1-1
CASSLSQGNTEAFF
TGCGCCAGCAGCTTGTCACAGGGCAACACTGAAGCTTTCTTT
>TRBV6-6|.|.|TRBJ2-7
CASSPPGHNYEQYF
TGTGCCAGCAGCCCTCCGGGACACAACTACGAGCAGTACTTC
>TRBV7-2|.|.|TRBJ2-1
CATRRGDEQFF
TGTGCCACTCGACGAGGGGATGAGCAGTTCTTC
>TRBV7-3|few|.|TRBJ2-7
CASSLRSGKDEQYF
TGTGCCAGCAGCTTAAGGTCAGGGAAGGACGAGCAGTACTTC
>TRBV5-1|.|.|TRBJ1-5
CASSLEGISNQPQHF
TGCGCCAGCAGCTTGGAAGGGATAAGCAATCAGCCCCAGCATTTT
>TRBV7-8|.|.|TRBJ1-4
CASSEGRHIEKLFF
TGTGCCAGCAGTGAAGGTCGGCATATAGAAAAACTGTTTTTT
>TRBV19|.|.|TRBJ2-7
CASSIDLVAYEQYF
TGTGCCAGTAGTATAGATCTCGTCGCGTACGAGCAGTACTTC
>TRBV29-1|.|.|TRBJ2-7
CSVEDPTEAYEQYF
TGCAGCGTTGAAGATCCTACAGAAGCCTACGAGCAGTACTTC
>TRBV29-1|.|.|TRBJ1-2
CSVEGGGDGYTF
TGCAGCGTTGAAGGTGGGGGAGATGGCTACACCTTC
>TRBV29-1|.|.|TRBJ2-5
CSVAFSAYWGETQYF
TGCAGCGTGGCCTTTAGCGCGTACTGGGGGGAGACCCAGTACTTC
>TRBV12-3/TRBV12-4|.|.|TRBJ1-2
CASSYGGNYYGYTF
TGTGCCAGCAGTTACGGAGGGAATTACTATGGCTACACCTTC
>TRBV12-5|few|TRBD1|TRBJ1-5
CASGFGTGNQPQHF
TGTGCTAGTGGTTTCGGGACAGGCAATCAGCCCCAGCATTTT
>TRBV7-9|.|.|TRBJ2-5
CASSHPQGLQETQYF
TGTGCCAGCAGCCACCCCCAGGGGCTTCAAGAGACCCAGTACTTC
>TRBV7-6|few|TRBD1|TRBJ2-7
CASSSLTGQGYEQYF
TGTGCCAGCAGCTCCTTGACGGGACAGGGTTACGAGCAGTACTTC
>TRBV7-9|few|TRBD1|TRBJ1-2
CASSPTGEGGYTF
TGTGCCAGCAGCCCAACAGGGGAAGGTGGCTACACCTTC
>TRBV6-6|many|.|TRBJ2-7
CASSLGSTGTFGYEQYF
TGTGCCAGCAGTCTGGGAAGTACCGGGACTTTCGGATACGAGCAGTACTTC
>TRBV6-6|.|.|TRBJ2-7
CASSSDRRSYEQYF
TGTGCCAGCAGTAGCGACAGGCGTTCCTACGAGCAGTACTTC
>TRBV12-3/TRBV12-4|.|.|TRBJ1-4
CASSSTTLNEKLFF
TGTGCCAGCAGTTCGACAACGTTAAATGAAAAACTGTTTTTT
>TRBV10-3|few|.|TRBJ2-3
CAISESHTQYF
TGTGCCATCAGTGAGTCCCATACGCAGTATTTT
>TRBV19|few|TRBD2|TRBJ2-5
CASSIFVRSGIQYF
TGTGCCAGTAGTATCTTCGTACGGAGCGGGATCCAGTACTTC
>TRBV4-1|few|.|TRBJ1-2
CASSQVEGGGYTF
TGCGCCAGCAGCCAAGTTGAAGGGGGTGGCTACACCTTC
>TRBV9|.|.|TRBJ1-2
CASSAGAGEGYTF
TGTGCCAGCAGCGCCGGGGCCGGCGAGGGCTACACCTTC
>TRBV2|.|TRBD1|TRBJ2-6
CASSKGQGIPTGANVLTF
TGTGCCAGCAGTAAGGGACAGGGCATTCCTACTGGGGCCAACGTCCTGACTTTC
>TRBV25-1|few|TRBD1|TRBJ1-1
CASRLVPGQGSTEAFF
TGTGCCAGCAGACTGGTCCCGGGACAGGGATCCACTGAAGCTTTCTTT
>TRBV2|.|TRBD1|TRBJ1-1
CASSPTGVDTEAFF
TGTGCCAGCAGTCCGACAGGGGTTGACACTGAAGCTTTCTTT
>TRBV9|.|TRBD1|TRBJ2-5
CASSVNIRTGQETQYF
TGTGCCAGCAGCGTAAATATTCGGACAGGCCAAGAGACCCAGTACTTC
>TRBV7-7|many|TRBD1|TRBJ2-5
CASSPLGQGGETQYF
TGTGCCAGCAGCCCGCTGGGACAGGGAGGAGAGACCCAGTACTTC
>TRBV9|many|TRBD2|TRBJ2-5
CASSVGGSGREETQYF
TGTGCCAGCAGCGTAGGTGGTAGCGGGAGGGAAGAGACCCAGTACTTC
>TRBV6-1|.|.|TRBJ1-5
CASTWTGHQPQHF
TGTGCCAGCACATGGACGGGGCATCAGCCCCAGCATTTT
>TRBV7-2|many|TRBD1|TRBJ1-1
CASRDRGSSTEAFF
TGTGCCAGCAGAGACAGGGGTAGTAGCACTGAAGCTTTCTTT
>TRBV10-3|many|.|TRBJ2-7
CAISEGTLDEQYF
TGTGCCATCAGTGAAGGGACTCTGGACGAGCAGTACTTC
>TRBV6-1|.|.|TRBJ2-1
CASSGDGEVNEQFF
TGTGCCAGCAGTGGGGATGGGGAGGTCAATGAGCAGTTCTTC
>TRBV24-1|.|TRBD1|TRBJ1-2
CATSDSSVGTDFYGYTF
TGTGCCACCAGTGATTCATCCGTCGGGACAGACTTCTATGGCTACACCTTC
>TRBV7-6|few|.|TRBJ2-7
CASAGQTSYEQYF
TGTGCCAGCGCCGGACAGACGTCGTACGAGCAGTACTTC
>TRBV2|.|TRBD1|TRBJ1-2
CAISLGQGASGYTF
TGTGCCATCAGCCTCGGACAGGGGGCTTCTGGCTACACCTTC
>TRBV7-2|few|.|TRBJ1-1
CASSRVGGNTEAFF
TGTGCCAGCAGCCGAGTAGGAGGGAACACTGAAGCTTTCTTT